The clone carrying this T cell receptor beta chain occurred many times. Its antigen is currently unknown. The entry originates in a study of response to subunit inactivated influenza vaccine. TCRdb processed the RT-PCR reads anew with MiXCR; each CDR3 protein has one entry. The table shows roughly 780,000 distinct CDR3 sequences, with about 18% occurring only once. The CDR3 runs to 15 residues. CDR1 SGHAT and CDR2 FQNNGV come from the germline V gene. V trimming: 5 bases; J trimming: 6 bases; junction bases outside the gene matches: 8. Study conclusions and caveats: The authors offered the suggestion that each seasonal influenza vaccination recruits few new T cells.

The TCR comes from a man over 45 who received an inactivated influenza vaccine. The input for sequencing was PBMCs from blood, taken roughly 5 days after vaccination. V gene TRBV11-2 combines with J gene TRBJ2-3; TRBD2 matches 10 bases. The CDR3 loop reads CASSLQRGGSDTQYF. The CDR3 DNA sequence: TGTGCCAGCAGCCTTCAGCGGGGGGGCTCTGATACGCAGTATTTT.